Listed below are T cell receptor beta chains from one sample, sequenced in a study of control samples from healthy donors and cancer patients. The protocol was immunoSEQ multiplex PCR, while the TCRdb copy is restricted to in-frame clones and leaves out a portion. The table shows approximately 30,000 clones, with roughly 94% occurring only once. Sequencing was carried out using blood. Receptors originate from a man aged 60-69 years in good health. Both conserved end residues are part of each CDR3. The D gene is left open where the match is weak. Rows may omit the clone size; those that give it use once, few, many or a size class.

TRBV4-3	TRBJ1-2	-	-	TGCGCCAGCAGCCAAGCGACAGTTAACTATGGCTACACCTTC	CASSQATVNYGYTF
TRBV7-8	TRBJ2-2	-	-	TGTGCCAGCAGTTACGCGCTCGCCGGGGAGCTGTTTTTT	CASSYALAGELFF
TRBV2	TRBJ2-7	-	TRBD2	TGTGCCAGCAGTGAAGCTGGCGGGGGGAGCTCCTACGAGCAGTACTTC	CASSEAGGGSSYEQYF
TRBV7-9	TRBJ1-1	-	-	TGTGCCAGCAGACCCCCCGCGAGTGGTTACACTGAAGCTTTCTTT	CASRPPASGYTEAFF
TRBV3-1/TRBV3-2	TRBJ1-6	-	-	TGTGCCAGCAGCCAAGGGGTCAATTCACCCCTCCACTTT	CASSQGVNSPLHF
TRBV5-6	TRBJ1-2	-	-	TGTGCCAGCAGCCCCCTAAACTATGGCTACACCTTC	CASSPLNYGYTF
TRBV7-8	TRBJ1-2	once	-	TGTGCCAGCACACAGGGAGGCTATGGCTACACCTTC	CASTQGGYGYTF
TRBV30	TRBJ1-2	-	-	TGTGCCTGGGGCAATGCCAGGGGATTGGGTGGCTACACCTTC	CAWGNARGLGGYTF
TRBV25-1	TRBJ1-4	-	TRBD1	TGTGCCAGCAGTCAAGGACAGGGTGAAGCTGAAAAACTGTTTTTT	CASSQGQGEAEKLFF
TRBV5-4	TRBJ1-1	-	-	TGTGCCAGCAGCTTGGGAGGCAAAACCAACACTGAAGCTTTCTTT	CASSLGGKTNTEAFF
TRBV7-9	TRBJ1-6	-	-	TGTGCCAGCAGCTTAGTTGCAGTCGTCTCCTATAATTCACCCCTCCACTTT	CASSLVAVVSYNSPLHF
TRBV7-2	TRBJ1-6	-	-	TGTGCCAGCAGCCAGAACGACTCACCCCTCCACTTT	CASSQNDSPLHF
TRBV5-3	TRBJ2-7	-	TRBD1	TGTGCCAGAAGTTCTGGACAGGATGAGAAGTACTTC	CARSSGQDEKYF
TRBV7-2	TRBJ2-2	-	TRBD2	TGTGCCAGCAGCCATCGTACTAGCGGGGGCACCGGGGAGCTGTTTTTT	CASSHRTSGGTGELFF
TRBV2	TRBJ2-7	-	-	TGTGCCAGCAGTGGACTCTCCGAGGGCGAGCAGTACTTC	CASSGLSEGEQYF
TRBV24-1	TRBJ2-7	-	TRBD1	TGTGCCACCAGTGACTCGGGACAGGGGGCTTGGAACGAGCAGTACTTC	CATSDSGQGAWNEQYF
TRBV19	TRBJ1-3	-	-	TGTGCCAGTAGTATCGGGGGTGGAAACACCATATATTTT	CASSIGGGNTIYF